This T cell receptor beta chain was found in a study of identical twins. In this sample, this clonotype turned up a few times. Its antigen remains unidentified. The V end was cut by 2 bases, the J end by 5 bases, with 7 bases between. CDR3 size: 13 residues. TCRdb reanalysed the 5' RACE reads using MiXCR and keeps one entry per CDR3 protein. The repertoire holds roughly 260,000 distinct CDR3 sequences, with over 12% as singletons. The study's findings and limits: Findings depended on cross-sectional statistics rather than tracking the same donors.

Sequencing was performed on memory (CD45RO+) T cells sorted from blood. V and J are TRBV12-3 or TRBV12-4 and TRBJ2-1, with D hard to call. This clonotype originated in a woman younger than 30 in good health. This CDR3 is CASSLLRNNEQFF. DNA of the CDR3: TGTGCCAGCAGTTTACTCCGGAACAATGAGCAGTTCTTC.